Shown below are 3 T cell receptor beta chains from a single sample sequenced in a study of post-analysis software for immune sequencing data. Findings of the study overall: Included in a set of roughly five TRBV segments more frequent in patients than controls were TRBV5-6, TRBV5-1 and TRBV20-1.

These receptors' antigens are unknown. Presence of unique molecular identifiers characterized the TCR beta cDNA libraries. TCRdb re-analysed the PCR reads in MiXCR, keeping a single row per CDR3 protein. The sample includes a few hundred thousand distinct CDR3 sequences, less than 40% seen only once; the top ten take 4.5% to 5.5%. What was sequenced was blood. The receptor set was obtained from a girl under 18 with multiple sclerosis.

Many counts were recorded for this clonotype. The chain joins TRBV28 to TRBJ2-5; D remains unclear. V gave up 3 bases and J gave up 8 bases, with 10 bases separating them. The CDR3 covers 12 residues. CDR1 is MDHEN and CDR2 is SYDVKM in the germline V gene. The CDR3 DNA reads TGTGCCAGCAGTTTTCCCCTCTCAACCCAGTACTTC. It yields the protein CASSFPLSTQYF.

The table lists this clonotype with many counts. The chain joins TRBV5-1 to TRBJ1-6, with D uncertain. The CDR3 is 18 amino acids. The germline gives CDR1 SGHRS, CDR2 YFSETQ. Trimming took off 0 bases at V and 0 bases at J, with 13 bases between the two ends. The CDR3: CASSLAAAEGSYNSPLHF. DNA for the CDR3: TGCGCCAGCAGCTTGGCCGCGGCGGAAGGCTCCTATAATTCACCCCTCCACTTT.

This clonotype was seen only once. The rearrangement uses TRBV12-3 or TRBV12-4 and TRBJ1-1; 8 bases agree with TRBD1. The V and J ends lost 4 bases and 6 bases, in that order; junction bases with no gene match: 10. This CDR3 region has 15 residues. DNA for the CDR3: TGTGCCAGCAGTTCGCCGACAGGGGAGGAATCTGAAGCTTTCTTT. Amino acids: CASSSPTGEESEAFF.